Listed here are 4 T cell receptor beta chains from one sample, sequenced in a study of CD8 T cells in ankylosing spondylitis. TCRdb passed the 5' RACE reads through MiXCR, listing each CDR3 protein once. The table records a few hundred thousand distinct CDR3 sequences, less than 25% of them present only once. Sequenced material: blood, either unsorted or a sorted T cell fraction (not recorded which). The receptors were gathered from a female donor with ankylosing spondylitis or in good health (not recorded which).

The CDR3 DNA reads TGTGCCAGCAGTGTCGGGGTGACCCCTTGGTACGAGCAGTACTTC. It encodes CASSVGVTPWYEQYF. The V call is TRBV25-1, the J call TRBJ2-7, with D tentatively TRBD2 (5 bases). Germline CDR1 MGHDK, CDR2 SYGVNS. There are 15 residues in the CDR3. Trimming shortened V by 4 bases and J by 4 bases, and 17 bases separated the two germline ends.

A few counts support this clonotype. This rearrangement joins TRBV27 to TRBJ2-1; TRBD2 aligns across 7 bases. The V gene's germline CDR1 is MNHEY and CDR2 SMNVEV (reference sequence). The V gene end was trimmed by 6 bases and the J gene end by 12 bases; junction bases not matched to a gene: 11. This CDR3 is 13 amino acids long. DNA of the CDR3: TGTGCCAGCAGCCCGGGAGGTCGCGTGGGGCAGTTCTTC. It codes for CASSPGGRVGQFF.

This sequence joins TRBV7-9 and TRBJ2-1, with 9 bases aligning to TRBD2. Per the germline V gene, CDR1 is SEHNR and CDR2 is FQNEAQ (reference sequence). This CDR3 region has 15 residues. Germline trimming cut 7 bases from V and 2 bases from J; bases unmatched to any gene: 6. Here the CDR3 reads CASTIAGATYNEQFF. DNA for the CDR3: TGTGCCAGCACCATAGCGGGAGCCACCTACAATGAGCAGTTCTTC. Full variable domain (outside the CDR3, taken from reference TRBV7-9 and TRBJ2-1): DTGVSQNPRHKITKRGQNVTFRCDPISEHNRLYWYRQTLGQGPEFLTYFQNEAQLEKSRLLSDRFSAERPKGSFSTLEIQRTEQGDSAMYLCASTIAGATYNEQFFGPGTRLTVL.

This clonotype was detected only a few times. The V call is TRBV27, the J call TRBJ1-1, with 8 bases that match TRBD1. The V segment lost 4 bases and the J segment 1 base; nucleotides outside the gene matches: 11. Germline lookup yields CDR1 MNHEY and CDR2 SMNVEV (reference sequence). The CDR3 contains 17 residues. As DNA, the CDR3 is TGTGCCAGCAGTTCCTATACCCCGACAGGGGAGAACACTGAAGCTTTCTTT. Protein sequence: CASSSYTPTGENTEAFF.